The 17 T cell receptor beta chains reported below all come from one sample, sequenced in a study of regulatory T cells in long-lasting Graves disease. Construction of TCR beta libraries relied on iRepertoire HTBI primers and on Arm-PCR targeting CDR3 regions. MiXCR, run by TCRdb on the multiplex PCR reads, gives a single entry per CDR3 protein. Of roughly 450,000 distinct CDR3 sequences listed, under 25% are singletons. The time point is: persistent/refractory GD, antithyroid drugs over 5 years with positive TRAb. Isolated PBMC RNA provided the starting material for the TCR library. The specimen comprised peripheral blood mononuclear cells (PBMCs), sampled when the disease was refractory, from a patient treated with antithyroid drugs. The receptor source for this set is a female donor with Graves disease.

This clonotype was counted ten times or more. The chain carries TRBV6-1 and TRBJ1-5, with 9 bases identical to TRBD1. This CDR3 region has 17 residues. The germline V gene encodes CDR1 MNHNS and CDR2 SASEGT. The ends lost 5 bases at V and 2 bases at J; junction bases unmatched: 10. The CDR3 here is CASSRGQGTLGNQPQHF. CDR3 DNA sequence: TGTGCCAGCAGTCGAGGACAGGGGACATTAGGCAATCAGCCCCAGCATTTT.

The sample holds many counts of this clonotype. The chain recombines TRBV28 with TRBJ2-4, with D possibly being TRBD1 (5 bases). Germline CDR1 reads MDHEN; CDR2 reads SYDVKM. The CDR3 totals 15 residues. Trimming removed 3 bases at V and 0 bases at J, with 9 bases between. This CDR3 is CASSLKGIAKNIQYF. DNA for the CDR3: TGTGCCAGCAGTTTGAAGGGGATAGCCAAAAACATTCAGTACTTC.

This clonotype has a handful of counts. CDR3 DNA: TGTGCCAGCAGCCTCAGTTGGGGGACCCAGTACTTC. Its protein is CASSLSWGTQYF. The chain uses TRBV3-1 and TRBJ2-5; D is ambiguous. This CDR3 is 12 amino acids long. CDR1 LGHDT and CDR2 YNNKEL come from the germline V gene (reference sequence). Trimming left V 4 bases short and J 7 bases short, with 10 bases between.

The J gene is TRBJ2-5, the V gene TRBV2; 10 nucleotides align to TRBD2. This CDR3 contains 15 residues. Per germline, CDR1 SNHLY and CDR2 FYNNEI. V was pared by 6 bases and J by 4 bases, with 8 bases of the junction left unmatched. CDR3: CASSLAAGGPETQYF. The CDR3 region has the DNA TGTGCCAGCAGCTTAGCAGCGGGAGGGCCAGAGACCCAGTACTTC.

This clonotype was counted many times. V gene TRBV6-1 combines with J gene TRBJ2-7, with D perhaps TRBD1 (5 bases). This CDR3 has 19 residues. V shed 4 bases and J shed 6 bases, with 31 bases lying between them. Germline V lookup: CDR1 MNHNS, CDR2 SASEGT. The CDR3 DNA sequence: TGTGCCAGCAGTGCCCTAAAGAGCCCAAAGGGGCAGGGCCCCTTCGAGCAGTACTTC. It specifies CASSALKSPKGQGPFEQYF.

The J gene is TRBJ2-7, the V gene TRBV7-9, with 9 bases identical to TRBD2. The trim removed 0 bases at V and 9 bases at J, leaving 6 bases unmatched. CDR1 SEHNR and CDR2 FQNEAQ come from the germline V gene (reference sequence). The CDR3 sequence is 14 residues long. The CDR3 nucleotides are TGTGCCAGCAGCTTAGCGAATAGCGGGAGTCGGCAGTACTTC. The encoded protein is CASSLANSGSRQYF.

This clonotype was observed many times. CDR3 loop: CASSIRGAEAFF. CDR3 nucleotide sequence: TGTGCCAGCAGTATTAGGGGTGCTGAAGCTTTCTTT. The gene calls are TRBV12-3 or TRBV12-4 and TRBJ1-1; tentative D call: TRBD1 (5 bases). V lost 5 bases and J lost 6, with 10 bases in between. CDR3 length: 12 residues.

This clonotype was detected many times. Here the CDR3 reads CAISESPNTDTEAFF. The CDR3 DNA is TGTGCCATCAGTGAGTCCCCCAACACAGACACTGAAGCTTTCTTT. The chain combines TRBV10-3 with TRBJ1-1; no firm D call. The CDR3 is 15 residues long. Between the trimmed V and J ends, which lost 0 bases and 3 bases, there was a span of 11 bases. CDR1 and CDR2 (germline): ENHRY, SYGVKD.

This clonotype came up many times. The chain employs TRBV20-1 and TRBJ1-1; weak D call: TRBD1 (5 bases). This CDR3 is built from 15 residues. Per the germline V gene, CDR1 is DFQATT and CDR2 is SNEGSKA (reference sequence). V was trimmed by 0 bases and J by 3 bases, leaving 14 bases between them. CDR3 nucleotide sequence: TGCAGTGCTAGAGATCGGGTAGGGGTTGACACTGAAGCTTTCTTT. This sequence encodes CSARDRVGVDTEAFF.

The chain links TRBV5-4 to TRBJ2-1, with unresolved D. The CDR3 contains 13 residues. V gave up 4 bases and J gave up 6 bases, with 11 bases separating them. CDR1 and CDR2 from the germline V gene are SGHNT and YYREEE (reference sequence). In DNA, the CDR3 is TGTGCCAGCAGCCCCCCCCCCGGCAATGAGCAGTTCTTC. This codes for CASSPPPGNEQFF.

This clonotype was counted many times. The chain recombines TRBV2 with TRBJ2-7; TRBD2 matches 8 bases. With V trimmed by 5 bases and J by 4 bases, 10 bases remained unmatched. The germline gives CDR1 SNHLY, CDR2 FYNNEI. The CDR3 is made up of 15 amino acids. The CDR3, as DNA: TGTGCCAGCAGTAACAAGCAGCGGGAGCTGTACGAGCAGTACTTC. Protein product: CASSNKQRELYEQYF.

This clonotype was seen at least ten times. The J gene is TRBJ2-1, the V gene TRBV6-5; 9 nucleotides agree with TRBD2. The CDR3 sequence is 16 residues long. V dropped 3 bases and J dropped 0; count of bases not matched to a gene: 3. CDR1 is MNHEY and CDR2 is SVGAGI in the germline V gene. CDR3: CASSYTSGPSYNEQFF. The CDR3 DNA is TGTGCCAGCAGTTATACTAGCGGGCCCTCCTACAATGAGCAGTTCTTC.

V gene TRBV4-3 combines with J gene TRBJ2-3; D remains ambiguous. The germline V gene encodes CDR1 LGHNA and CDR2 YSLEER. V was trimmed by 6 bases and J by 1 base, leaving 11 bases between them. This CDR3 is 14 amino acids long. The CDR3 reads CASSGGPRTDTQYF. The CDR3 nucleotides read TGCGCCAGCAGTGGCGGCCCTCGCACAGATACGCAGTATTTT.

This clonotype was observed a handful of times. The V and J genes are TRBV29-1 and TRBJ1-1, with D maybe TRBD1 (6 bases). This CDR3 has 13 amino acids. Germline V gene sequence: CDR1 SQVTM, CDR2 ANQGSEA. Between the trimmed V and J ends, which lost 4 bases and 0 bases, there was a span of 9 bases. CDR3 amino acids: CSVADSLNTEAFF. The CDR3 nucleotides read TGCAGCGTTGCGGACAGTCTGAACACTGAAGCTTTCTTT.

The chain links TRBV12-5 to TRBJ1-6; tentative D call: TRBD1 (5 bases). Trimming stripped 6 bases from V and 7 bases from J, with 13 bases between. Germline assignment: CDR1 LGHNT and CDR2 FRNRAP. This CDR3 has 14 residues. In nucleotides, the CDR3 is TGTGCTAGTGGCCCCCCAGGGCGCAATTCACCCCTCCACTTT. Its translation: CASGPPGRNSPLHF.

There are many counts of this clonotype. This chain joins TRBV7-2 and TRBJ2-5, with TRBD1 matching 7 bases. The length of the CDR3 is 15 residues. Germline V gene data show CDR1 as SGHTA and CDR2 as FQGNSA. J lost 2 bases, V lost 4 bases, and 7 bases had no gene match. CDR3 amino acids: CASSSSGTEQETQYF. CDR3 DNA: TGTGCCAGCAGCTCGTCAGGGACAGAACAAGAGACCCAGTACTTC.

This clonotype was counted many times. The chain links TRBV6-5 to TRBJ1-1; D remains unclear. From germline, CDR1 is MNHEY and CDR2 SVGAGI. V lost 2 bases to trimming and J lost 2 bases, with 6 bases between them. The CDR3 totals 13 residues. CDR3 in amino acids: CASSYGPNTEAFF. CDR3 nucleotides: TGTGCCAGCAGTTACGGGCCCAACACTGAAGCTTTCTTT.